Each of the 10 T cell receptor beta chains below was sequenced from the same sample in a study of blood T cell repertoires in COVID-19 (dated by TCRdb to 2018 to 2020). Libraries were built with the immunoSEQ multiplex PCR assay. TCRdb took over this immuneACCESS table, retaining in-frame rearrangements with V and J assigned. Such tables are incomplete; in checked studies, under half of the missing clones stem from an unresolved V gene, and the remainder is unexplained. The sample table shows over 65,000 clones, and 75% to 90% are seen once. The top ten clones comprise 6.5% to 9% of the sample. What was sequenced was peripheral blood. The receptor set was obtained from a man aged 30 to 39 with acute or convalescent COVID-19.

V usage is TRBV5-3 and J usage is TRBJ1-3; no firm D call. TRBV5-3 is designated an ORF whose function remains uncertain. CDR3 length: 18 amino acids. V was shortened by 4 bases and J by 2 bases, with 22 bases between the two germline ends. The CDR3 loop reads CARSRRLTPSTTGNTIYF. The CDR3 nucleotides are TGTGCCAGAAGCCGCCGCCTGACACCTTCGACTACTGGAAACACCATATATTTT.

The chain links TRBV19 to TRBJ2-7; D unresolved. Germline V CDR1 and CDR2: LNHDA, SQIVND (reference sequence). V was pared by 10 bases and J by 4 bases, with 5 bases between. The CDR3 is 9 amino acids. The CDR3 loop reads CAIPYEQYF. The CDR3 DNA reads as TGTGCCATTCCTTACGAGCAGTACTTC.

This clone was detected a few times. The chain recombines TRBV7-8 with TRBJ2-2, with D perhaps TRBD2 (6 bases). Germline assignment: CDR1 SGHVS and CDR2 FQNEAQ. V was trimmed by 5 bases and J by 2 bases, leaving 15 bases between them. The CDR3 covers 16 residues. This CDR3 reads CASSHGASVNTGELFF. CDR3 in DNA: TGTGCCAGCAGCCACGGGGCTAGCGTAAACACCGGGGAGCTGTTTTTT.

J is TRBJ2-3 and V is TRBV19; TRBD2 agrees at 7 bases. Germline loops: CDR1 LNHDA, CDR2 SQIVND (reference sequence). The junction had 8 bases not matched to a gene; V was cut back by 11 bases and J by 0 bases. The CDR3 consists of 14 residues. For the CDR3, the DNA is TGTGCCTCTAAAGCGGGACTTAGCACAGATACGCAGTATTTT. Translated, it gives CASKAGLSTDTQYF. The complete variable domain, with remaining parts taken from reference TRBV19 and TRBJ2-3, reads DGGITQSPKYLFRKEGQNVTLSCEQNLNHDAMYWYRQDPGQGLRLIYYSQIVNDFQKGDIAEGYSVSREKKESFPLTVTSAQKNPTAFYLCASKAGLSTDTQYFGPGTRLTVL.

This sequence joins TRBV28 and TRBJ2-7, with a tentative D call TRBD2 (6 bases). Trimming took 3 bases from V and 1 from J, leaving 16 bases between them. This CDR3 has 16 residues. CDR1 is MDHEN and CDR2 is SYDVKM in the germline V gene. The CDR3 bases are TGTGCCAGCAGTTTTTCTCTAAGGGACTCTTCCTACGAGCAGTACTTC. Translated, it gives CASSFSLRDSSYEQYF.

This clone was counted once. The CDR3 nucleotides are TGTGCCAGCAGCGGACTAGCGGGACCCAATGAGCAGTTCTTC. This codes for CASSGLAGPNEQFF. The chain couples TRBV5-5 to TRBJ2-1; 12 bases agree with TRBD2. The CDR3 consists of 14 residues. The trim removed 4 bases at V and 6 bases at J, leaving 2 bases unmatched. Germline assignment: CDR1 SGHKS and CDR2 YYEKEE (reference sequence). Full variable domain (outside the CDR3, taken from reference TRBV5-5 and TRBJ2-1): DAGVTQSPTHLIKTRGQQVTLRCSPISGHKSVSWYQQVLGQGPQFIFQYYEKEERGRGNFPDRFSARQFPNYSSELNVNALLLGDSALYLCASSGLAGPNEQFFGPGTRLTVL.

The gene calls are TRBV7-9 and TRBJ1-6; 7 bases line up with TRBD1. This CDR3 is built from 14 residues. The J segment lost 4 bases and the V segment lost 4 bases, leaving 1 base of the junction unmatched. In germline, CDR1 is SEHNR, CDR2 FQNEAQ (reference sequence). The CDR3 coding sequence is TGTGCCAGCAGCTCAGGGGGATATAATTCACCCCTCCACTTT. Translating gives CASSSGGYNSPLHF.

The rearrangement links TRBV19 to TRBJ1-3; no clear D. V lost 8 bases, J lost 0 bases, and 8 bases lay in between. CDR3 length: 13 residues. Germline lookup yields CDR1 LNHDA and CDR2 SQIVND (reference sequence). The CDR3 DNA reads TGTGCCAGTCGGCGGAGCTCTGGAAACACCATATATTTT. The encoded protein is CASRRSSGNTIYF.

The rearrangement uses TRBV11-2 and TRBJ2-7; 12 bases line up with TRBD1. Per the germline V gene, CDR1 is SGHAT and CDR2 is FQNNGV. This CDR3 has 14 amino acids. The ends lost 3 bases at V and 7 bases at J; junction bases unmatched: 4. CDR3 in amino acids: CASSLGQGAGEQYF. The CDR3 nucleotides read TGTGCCAGCAGCTTGGGACAGGGGGCGGGTGAGCAGTACTTC.

This chain joins TRBV18 and TRBJ1-1; D unclear. V was trimmed by 6 bases and J by 5 bases, leaving 19 bases between them. Germline CDR1 KGHSH, CDR2 LQKENI. This CDR3 has 15 amino acids. CDR3: CASSLNSRGWTEAFF. The DNA for the CDR3 is TGTGCCAGCTCCCTCAACTCCCGAGGGTGGACTGAAGCTTTCTTT.